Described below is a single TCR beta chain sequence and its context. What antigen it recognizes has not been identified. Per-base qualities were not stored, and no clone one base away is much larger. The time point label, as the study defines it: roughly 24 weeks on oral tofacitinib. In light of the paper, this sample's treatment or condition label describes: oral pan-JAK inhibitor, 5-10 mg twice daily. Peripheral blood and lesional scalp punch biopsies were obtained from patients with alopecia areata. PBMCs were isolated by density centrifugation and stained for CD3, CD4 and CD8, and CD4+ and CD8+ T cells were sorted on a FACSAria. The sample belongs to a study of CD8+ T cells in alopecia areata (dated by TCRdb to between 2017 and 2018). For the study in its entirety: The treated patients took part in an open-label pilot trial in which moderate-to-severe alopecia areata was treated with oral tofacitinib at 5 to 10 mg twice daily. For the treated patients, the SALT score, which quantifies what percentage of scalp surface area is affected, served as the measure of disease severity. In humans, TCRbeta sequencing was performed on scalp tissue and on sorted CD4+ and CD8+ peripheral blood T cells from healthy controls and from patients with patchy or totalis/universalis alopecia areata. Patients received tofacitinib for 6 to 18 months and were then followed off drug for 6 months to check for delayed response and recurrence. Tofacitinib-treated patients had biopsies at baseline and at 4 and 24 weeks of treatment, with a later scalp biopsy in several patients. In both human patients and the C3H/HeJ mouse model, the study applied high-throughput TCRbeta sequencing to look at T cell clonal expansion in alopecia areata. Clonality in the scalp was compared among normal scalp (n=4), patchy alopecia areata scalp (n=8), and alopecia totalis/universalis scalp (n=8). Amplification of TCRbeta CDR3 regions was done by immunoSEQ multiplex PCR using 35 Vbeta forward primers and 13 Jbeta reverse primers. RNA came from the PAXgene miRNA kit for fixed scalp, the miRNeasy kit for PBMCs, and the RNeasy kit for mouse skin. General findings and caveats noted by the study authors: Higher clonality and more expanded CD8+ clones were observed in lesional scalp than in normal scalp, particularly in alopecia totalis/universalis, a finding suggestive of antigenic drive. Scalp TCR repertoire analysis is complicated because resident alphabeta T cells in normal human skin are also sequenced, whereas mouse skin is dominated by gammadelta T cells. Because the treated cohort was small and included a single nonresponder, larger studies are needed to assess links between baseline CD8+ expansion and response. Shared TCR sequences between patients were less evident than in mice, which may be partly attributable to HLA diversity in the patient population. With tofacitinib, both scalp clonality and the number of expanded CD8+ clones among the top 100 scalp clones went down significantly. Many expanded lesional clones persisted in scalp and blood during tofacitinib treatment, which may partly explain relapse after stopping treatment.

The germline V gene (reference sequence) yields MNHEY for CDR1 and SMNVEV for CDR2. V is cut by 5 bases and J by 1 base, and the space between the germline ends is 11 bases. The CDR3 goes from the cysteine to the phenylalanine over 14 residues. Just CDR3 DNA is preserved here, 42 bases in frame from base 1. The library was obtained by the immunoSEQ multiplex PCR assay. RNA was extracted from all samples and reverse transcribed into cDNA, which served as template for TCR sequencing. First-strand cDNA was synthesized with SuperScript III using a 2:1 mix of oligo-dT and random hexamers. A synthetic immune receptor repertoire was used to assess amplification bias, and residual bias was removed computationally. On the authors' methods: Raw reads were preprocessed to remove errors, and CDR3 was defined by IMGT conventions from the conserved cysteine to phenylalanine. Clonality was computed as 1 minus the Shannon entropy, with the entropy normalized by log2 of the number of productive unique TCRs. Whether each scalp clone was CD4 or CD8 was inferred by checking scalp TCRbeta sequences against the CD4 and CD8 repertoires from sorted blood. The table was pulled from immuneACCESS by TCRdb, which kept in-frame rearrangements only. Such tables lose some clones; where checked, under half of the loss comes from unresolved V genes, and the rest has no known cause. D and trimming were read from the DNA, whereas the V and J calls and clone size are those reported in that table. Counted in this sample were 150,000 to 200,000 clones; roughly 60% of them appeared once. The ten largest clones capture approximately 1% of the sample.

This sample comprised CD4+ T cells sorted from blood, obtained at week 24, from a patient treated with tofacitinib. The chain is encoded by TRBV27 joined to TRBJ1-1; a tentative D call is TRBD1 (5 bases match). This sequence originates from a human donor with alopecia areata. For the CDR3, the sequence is CASSLGTPNTEAFF. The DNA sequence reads TGTGCCAGCAGTCTCGGGACGCCGAACACTGAAGCTTTCTTT.